This T cell receptor beta chain was identified during a study of identical twins. TCRdb re-called the 5' RACE reads with MiXCR, one entry per CDR3 protein. The sample lists some 730,000 distinct CDR3 sequences; approximately 18% were seen once. This clonotype was detected only a few times. Its specificity is not known. Findings of the study overall: Twins' surplus sharing was weaker for beta out-of-frame sequences. Fewer insertions characterized abundant cord blood beta clonotypes, whereas memory repertoires showed none.

This CDR3 has 17 residues. With 5 bases removed from V and 1 base from J, the gap between germline ends came to 18 bases. Looked up from germline, CDR1 is SGHVS and CDR2 is FQNEAQ. These data were likewise used in another study, on T cells expressing NK-cell markers.

This chain connects TRBV7-8 to TRBJ2-1; D gene unclear. The sequencing sample was made of PBMCs. This receptor was taken from a woman between 18 and 29 years old in good health. The CDR3 DNA sequence: TGTGCCAGCAGCCCCAAAATGGGCGCGTTATCCTACAATGAGCAGTTCTTC. Encoded protein: CASSPKMGALSYNEQFF.